The 27 T cell receptor beta chains in this list originate from one sample, sequenced in a study of glioma-infiltrating T cells after dendritic cell vaccination. TCRdb keeps only in-frame clones here, not all; method: immunoSEQ multiplex PCR. The sample comprises over 55,000 clones, 81% of which are singletons, and around 8% rests with the top ten. The material sequenced was blood, taken before dendritic cell vaccination. The source of these receptors is a human donor with glioblastoma.

This chain joins TRBV5-8 and TRBJ1-2, with TRBD1 as a possible D gene (5 bases). This CDR3 is built from 15 residues. Germline V gene lookup returns CDR1 SGHTS and CDR2 YDEGEE. V was trimmed by 2 bases and J by 0 bases, leaving 11 bases between them. CDR3 residues: CASSLVTETNYGYTF. The CDR3 DNA reads TGTGCCAGCAGCTTAGTGACAGAAACTAACTATGGCTACACCTTC.

This clone was detected only a few times. The rearrangement uses TRBV5-8 and TRBJ1-1; no definite D call. Trimming left V 4 bases short and J 4 bases short, with 8 bases between. Germline CDR1 and CDR2: SGHTS and YDEGEE. The CDR3 extends over 12 amino acids. The CDR3 bases are TGTGCCAGCAGCCCCCGTAGCACTGAAGCTTTCTTT. This translates into CASSPRSTEAFF.

The chain has TRBV25-1 and TRBJ2-2, with D perhaps matching TRBD1 (6 bases). Per the germline V gene, CDR1 is MGHDK and CDR2 is SYGVNS. V dropped 2 bases and J dropped 1 base, with 11 bases sitting between them. The CDR3 covers 16 residues. The CDR3 DNA is TGTGCCAGCAGTGAACAACCGGGACAGAACACCGGGGAGCTGTTTTTT. Its protein product is CASSEQPGQNTGELFF.

In the case of this clone: Other nucleotide sequences from this sample produce the same CDR3. The chain joins TRBV6-6 to TRBJ2-1, with 11 nucleotides matching TRBD2. CDR1 is MNHNY and CDR2 is SVGAGI in the germline V gene (reference sequence). The CDR3 is 15 residues long. The ends lost 0 bases at V and 7 bases at J; junction bases unmatched: 2. CDR3 in amino acids: CASSYSSGGGNEQFF. The CDR3 region has the DNA TGTGCCAGCAGTTACTCTAGCGGGGGGGGAAATGAGCAGTTCTTC.

The chain joins TRBV5-1 to TRBJ2-7, with D possibly matching TRBD1 (6 bases). CDR3 length equals 14 residues. V was pared by 3 bases and J by 5 bases, with 15 bases between. CDR1 and CDR2 (germline): SGHRS, YFSETQ. CDR3 residues: CASSWGQVSDEQYF. CDR3 bases: TGCGCCAGCAGCTGGGGGCAGGTAAGCGACGAGCAGTACTTC.

The chain has TRBV14 and TRBJ2-7, with 10 bases identical to TRBD1. J was trimmed by 5 bases and V by 1 base; bases with no gene match: 14. The CDR3 extends over 18 amino acids. Germline assignment: CDR1 SGHDN and CDR2 FVKESK. The CDR3 loop is CASSQVRGQGTTWNEQYF. The DNA for the CDR3 is TGTGCCAGCAGCCAAGTAAGGGGACAGGGGACTACTTGGAACGAGCAGTACTTC.

CDR3 protein: CASSSGQAGNYEQYF. The CDR3 coding sequence is TGTGCCAGCAGCTCGGGACAGGCGGGGAACTACGAGCAGTACTTC. This chain joins TRBV7-9 and TRBJ2-7; TRBD1 aligns across 8 bases. V was pared by 4 bases and J by 3 bases, with 8 bases of the junction left unmatched. CDR1 and CDR2 (germline): SEHNR, FQNEAQ (reference sequence). The CDR3 spans 15 residues.

This rearrangement joins TRBV5-1 to TRBJ1-1; TRBD1 aligns across 7 bases. After removal of 5 bases from V and 6 bases from J, the junction contained 10 bases not matched to a gene. Per the germline V gene, CDR1 is SGHRS and CDR2 is YFSETQ. The CDR3 loop spans 14 amino acids. The CDR3 loop is CASSFYIGTAEAFF. The CDR3 bases are TGCGCCAGCAGTTTTTATATTGGGACAGCTGAAGCTTTCTTT.

The V call is TRBV2, the J call TRBJ2-4; 12 nucleotides align to TRBD1. Germline V CDR1 and CDR2: SNHLY, FYNNEI. After removal of 4 bases from V and 8 bases from J, the junction contained 6 bases not matched to a gene. The CDR3 is 15 residues long. CDR3 sequence: CASSAGTGGEDIQYF. CDR3 in DNA: TGTGCCAGCAGTGCCGGGACAGGGGGCGAAGACATTCAGTACTTC.

V usage is TRBV19 and J usage is TRBJ2-5; D remains unclear. V was trimmed by 3 bases and J by 0 bases, leaving 11 bases between them. This CDR3 is built from 15 residues. The germline CDR1 and CDR2 sequences are LNHDA and SQIVND (reference sequence). CDR3 nucleotides: TGTGCCAGTAGTATTGGTAGCTCGTACCAAGAGACCCAGTACTTC. Translated, it gives CASSIGSSYQETQYF.

This rearrangement joins TRBV25-1 to TRBJ2-2, with TRBD1 matching 10 bases. With 5 bases clipped from V and 6 bases from J, the junction kept 6 bases outside the gene matches. This CDR3 spans 15 amino acids. The V gene's germline CDR1 is MGHDK and CDR2 SYGVNS. The CDR3 nucleotides read TGTGCCAGCAGTAAGGGACAGGGGAAGGCCGGGGAGCTGTTTTTT. This sequence encodes CASSKGQGKAGELFF.

This clone was seen just once. The chain is built from TRBV9 and TRBJ1-1; 7 nucleotides match TRBD1. The germline gives CDR1 SGDLS, CDR2 YYNGEE. V lost 4 bases, J lost 1 base, and 1 base stayed unmatched. This CDR3 contains 13 residues. The CDR3 nucleotides read TGTGCCAGCAGCAGGGGGCGGAACACTGAAGCTTTCTTT. Its translation: CASSRGRNTEAFF.

The rearrangement links TRBV10-3 to TRBJ2-6; tentative D call: TRBD1 (6 bases). This CDR3 spans 17 amino acids. V was pared by 2 bases and J by 0 bases, with 11 bases between. Germline CDR1 is ENHRY and CDR2 is SYGVKD. CDR3 sequence reads: CAISEDAGDSGANVLTF. CDR3 DNA: TGTGCCATCAGTGAGGATGCAGGGGACTCTGGGGCCAACGTCCTGACTTTC.

The CDR3: CASSQAGQGALYYGYTF. The CDR3 nucleotides read TGCGCCAGCAGCCAGGCGGGACAGGGGGCCCTTTACTATGGCTACACCTTC. J is TRBJ1-2 and V is TRBV4-3; 12 bases match TRBD1. This CDR3 has 17 amino acids. The trim removed 3 bases at V and 3 bases at J, leaving 8 bases unmatched. Germline lookup yields CDR1 LGHNA and CDR2 YSLEER.

V and J are TRBV15 and TRBJ1-2, with D unclear. The length of the CDR3 is 13 residues. V was clipped by 3 bases and J by 8 bases, with 13 bases between them. The germline gives CDR1 LNHNV, CDR2 YYDKDF (reference sequence). CDR3 DNA: TGTGCCACCAGCAGGTCACGGGATTGGGGCTACACCTTC. This codes for CATSRSRDWGYTF.

The V and J genes are TRBV7-2 and TRBJ2-2, with 8 bases aligning to TRBD1. The germline V gene encodes CDR1 SGHTA and CDR2 FQGNSA. CDR3 length equals 16 residues. J gave up 5 bases and V 5 bases, and 10 bases lay outside the gene matches. The DNA of the CDR3 is TGTGCCAGCAGCAGACGAACCGGGACAGGAACCGGGGAGCTGTTTTTT. Protein: CASSRRTGTGTGELFF.

The genes are TRBV6-6 and TRBJ1-1; 9 positions agree with TRBD1. CDR3 length: 15 residues. Germline V gene lookup returns CDR1 MNHNY and CDR2 SVGAGI (reference sequence). J lost 2 bases, V lost 5 bases, and 6 bases had no gene match. This CDR3 reads CASSKLGQGNTEAFF. The CDR3 DNA reads as TGTGCCAGCAGTAAACTGGGACAGGGAAACACTGAAGCTTTCTTT.

CDR3 nucleotide sequence: TGCGCCAGCAGCTTGGCTACGAGCTCAACGAGTGAGCAGTACTTC. As protein: CASSLATSSTSEQYF. The chain recombines TRBV5-1 with TRBJ2-7; no clear D gene. Germline V gene lookup returns CDR1 SGHRS and CDR2 YFSETQ. V shed 0 bases and J shed 7 bases, with 17 bases lying between them. This CDR3 is built from 15 residues.

This clone has just a few counts. The rearrangement links TRBV7-9 to TRBJ2-4, with D perhaps TRBD2 (6 bases). The CDR3 is 17 amino acids. Germline V gene data show CDR1 as SEHNR and CDR2 as FQNEAQ (reference sequence). V gave up 4 bases and J gave up 0 bases, with 16 bases separating them. The CDR3 nucleotides read TGTGCCAGCAGCTCACCTGTGGAGGGGTTAGCCAAAAACATTCAGTACTTC. Protein sequence: CASSSPVEGLAKNIQYF.

The gene calls are TRBV2 and TRBJ1-1; possible D gene TRBD1, 5 bases. In germline, CDR1 is SNHLY, CDR2 FYNNEI. This CDR3 has 14 residues. The V and J ends lost 8 bases and 1 base respectively, with 14 bases between them. The CDR3 nucleotides are TGTGCCAGCGGGGCCGGCGCCAGGAACACTGAAGCTTTCTTT. It encodes CASGAGARNTEAFF.

This chain joins TRBV5-4 and TRBJ2-3, with TRBD1 matching 10 bases. This CDR3 comprises 15 residues. Looked up from germline, CDR1 is SGHNT and CDR2 is YYREEE (reference sequence). Germline trimming cut 4 bases from V and 1 base from J; bases unmatched to any gene: 3. The CDR3 reads CASSQGTGGTDTQYF. CDR3 sequence (DNA): TGTGCCAGCAGCCAGGGGACAGGGGGCACAGATACGCAGTATTTT.

This chain connects TRBV19 to TRBJ2-7, with TRBD2 as a possible D gene (7 bases). CDR1 LNHDA and CDR2 SQIVND come from the germline V gene (reference sequence). Trimming took 8 bases from V and 0 from J, leaving 17 bases between them. The length of the CDR3 is 15 residues. CDR3 sequence: CASSRGGEYSYEQYF. DNA for the CDR3: TGTGCCAGTTCTCGAGGGGGGGAATACTCCTACGAGCAGTACTTC.

The chain recombines TRBV6-5 with TRBJ1-1; D possibly corresponds to TRBD1 (6 bases). This CDR3 comprises 14 residues. The V gene lost 2 bases and the J gene lost 2 bases, with 9 bases spanning the gap. Germline-derived CDR1 and CDR2 are MNHEY and SVGAGI. The CDR3 nucleotides read TGTGCCAGCAGTTACCGGACAGTCAACACTGAAGCTTTCTTT. Translating gives CASSYRTVNTEAFF.

The chain employs TRBV5-6 and TRBJ2-2; D gene uncertain. Germline CDR1 reads SGHDT; CDR2 reads YYEEEE. V lost 1 base to trimming and J lost 1 base, with 5 bases between them. This CDR3 region has 14 residues. In DNA form, the CDR3 reads TGTGCCAGCAGCTTGTCGTTGAACACCGGGGAGCTGTTTTTT. It specifies CASSLSLNTGELFF.

This chain connects TRBV7-3 to TRBJ2-2; 8 bases align to TRBD1. The CDR3 runs to 16 residues. Germline CDR1 reads SGHTA; CDR2 reads FQGTGA. V was clipped by 1 base and J by 6 bases; unmatched bases: 7. The CDR3: CASSLISTGGSGELFF. The CDR3 nucleotides are TGTGCCAGCAGCTTAATTAGTACAGGGGGGTCCGGGGAGCTGTTTTTT.

This chain links TRBV5-1 with TRBJ2-3; TRBD2 matches at 15 bases. V was clipped by 0 bases and J by 0 bases; unmatched bases: 5. The germline gives CDR1 SGHRS, CDR2 YFSETQ. The CDR3 contains 19 residues. CDR3 in amino acids: CASSLAWGLAGGSTDTQYF. In DNA, the CDR3 is TGCGCCAGCAGCTTGGCGTGGGGACTAGCGGGGGGAAGCACAGATACGCAGTATTTT.

V gene TRBV6-5 combines with J gene TRBJ1-3, with unresolved D. This CDR3 spans 11 amino acids. The V and J ends lost 5 bases and 8 bases respectively, with 7 bases between them. Germline values: CDR1 MNHEY, CDR2 SVGAGI. The CDR3 is CASSTRDTIYF. As DNA, the CDR3 is TGTGCCAGCAGTACCCGAGACACCATATATTTT.